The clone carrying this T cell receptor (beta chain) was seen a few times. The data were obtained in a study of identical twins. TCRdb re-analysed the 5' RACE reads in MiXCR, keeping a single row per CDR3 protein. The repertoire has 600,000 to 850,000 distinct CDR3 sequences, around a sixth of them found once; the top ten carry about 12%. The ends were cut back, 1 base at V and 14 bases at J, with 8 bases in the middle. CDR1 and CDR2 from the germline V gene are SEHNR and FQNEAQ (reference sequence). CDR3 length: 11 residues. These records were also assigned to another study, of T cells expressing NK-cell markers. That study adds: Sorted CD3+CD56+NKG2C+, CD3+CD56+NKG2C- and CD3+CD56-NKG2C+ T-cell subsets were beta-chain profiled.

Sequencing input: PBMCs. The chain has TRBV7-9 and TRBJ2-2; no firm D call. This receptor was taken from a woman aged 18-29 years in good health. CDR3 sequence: CASSLEHELFF. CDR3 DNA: TGTGCCAGCAGCTTAGAACATGAACTGTTTTTT.